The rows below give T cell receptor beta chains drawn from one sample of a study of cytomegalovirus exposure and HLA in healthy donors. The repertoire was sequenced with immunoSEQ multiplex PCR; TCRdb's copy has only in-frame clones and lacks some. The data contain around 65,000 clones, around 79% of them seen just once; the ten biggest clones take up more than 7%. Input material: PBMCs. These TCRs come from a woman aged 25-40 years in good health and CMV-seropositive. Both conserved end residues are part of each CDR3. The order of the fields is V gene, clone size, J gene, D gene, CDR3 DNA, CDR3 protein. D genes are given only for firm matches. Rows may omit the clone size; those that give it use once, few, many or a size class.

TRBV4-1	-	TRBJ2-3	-	TGCGCCAGCAGCCACGACAGAAACCAGGGAAGAGGTACGCAGTATTTT	CASSHDRNQGRGTQYF
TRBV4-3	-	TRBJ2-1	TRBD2	TGCGCCAGCAGCCCACGACTAGCGAGTGAGCAGTTCTTC	CASSPRLASEQFF
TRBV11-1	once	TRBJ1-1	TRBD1	TGTGCCAGCAGCTTAGCCGGGACAGGGGGCACTGAAGCTTTCTTT	CASSLAGTGGTEAFF
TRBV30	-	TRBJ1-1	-	TGTGCCTGGTCGACAGGCAGTGGAGCTTTCTTT	CAWSTGSGAFF
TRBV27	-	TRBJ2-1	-	TGTGCCAGCAGTTCCGGAGTTGAGCAGTTCTTC	CASSSGVEQFF
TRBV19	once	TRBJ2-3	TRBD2	TGTGCCAGTAGTATACTAGCGGGAGCGGGAACAGATACGCAGTATTTT	CASSILAGAGTDTQYF
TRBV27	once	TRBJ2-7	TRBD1	TGTGCCAGCAGCTTCACGGACAGGGGAAGGCAAGAGCAGTACTTC	CASSFTDRGRQEQYF
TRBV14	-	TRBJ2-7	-	TGTGCCAGCAGCCCTACTAGGGCTGGGAACGAGCAGTACTTC	CASSPTRAGNEQYF
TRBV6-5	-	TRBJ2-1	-	TGTGCCAGCACTGTGAGGGGAGGGGGCTACAATGAGCAGTTCTTC	CASTVRGGGYNEQFF
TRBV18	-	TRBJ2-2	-	TGTGCCAGCCCCCGGGCAGGGTCGAACACCGGGGAGCTGTTTTTT	CASPRAGSNTGELFF
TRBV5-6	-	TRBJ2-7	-	TGTGCCAGCAGCCCCGTAGATAGTCCCTACGAGCAGTACTTC	CASSPVDSPYEQYF
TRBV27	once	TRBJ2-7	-	TGTGCCAGCAGTTCGGCAGGGGGGTCCTACGAGCAGTACTTC	CASSSAGGSYEQYF
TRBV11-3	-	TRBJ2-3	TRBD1	TGTGCCAGCAGCTTCACAACAGGGGGCGCAGATACGCAGTATTTT	CASSFTTGGADTQYF
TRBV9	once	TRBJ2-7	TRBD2	TGTGCCAGCAGCGTAGACGCAGCGGGAGGCGAGCAGTACTTC	CASSVDAAGGEQYF
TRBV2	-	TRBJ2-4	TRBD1	TGTGCCAGCAGTGGGGGGACAGGGGGCGCCAAAAACATTCAGTACTTC	CASSGGTGGAKNIQYF
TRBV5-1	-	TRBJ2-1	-	TGCGCCAGCAGCCTACCCAGGGTTAATGAGCAGTTCTTC	CASSLPRVNEQFF
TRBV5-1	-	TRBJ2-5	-	TGCGCCAGCAGAAAGGGTGAGCAGGGACAAGAGACCCAGTACTTC	CASRKGEQGQETQYF
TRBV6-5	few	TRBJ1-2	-	TGTGCCAGCGTAGACTACTATGGCTACACCTTC	CASVDYYGYTF
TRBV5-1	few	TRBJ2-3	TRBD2	TGCGCCAGCAGCTCGGGACTAGCGGGAGGAGGGGTCGTGGCAGATACGCAGTATTTT	CASSSGLAGGGVVADTQYF
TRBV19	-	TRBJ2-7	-	TGTGCCAGTAGTATCCGGGACACCCCTCTCGAGCAGTACTTC	CASSIRDTPLEQYF
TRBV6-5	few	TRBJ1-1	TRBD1	TGTGCCAGCAGTCGCAGGGGGGCTGAAGCTTTCTTT	CASSRRGAEAFF
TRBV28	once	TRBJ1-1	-	TGTGCCAGCATTCCCGCCTCGGGGGGGGGCCTGAACACTGAAGCTTTCTTT	CASIPASGGGLNTEAFF
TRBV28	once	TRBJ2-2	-	TGTGCCAGCAGTTCTACGCGGACAACCGGCGGGGAGCTGTTTTTT	CASSSTRTTGGELFF
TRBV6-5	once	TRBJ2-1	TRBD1	TGTGCCAGCAGTTACACCGGGACAGCGGACAATGAGCAGTTCTTC	CASSYTGTADNEQFF
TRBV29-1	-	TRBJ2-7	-	TGCAGCGCCTCTCCTCCCCCCCCACTGAGCCGCGAGCAGTACTTC	CSASPPPPLSREQYF
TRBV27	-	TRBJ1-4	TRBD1	TGTGCCAGCAGGCCTGGGACAGTTGGTGAAAAACTGTTTTTT	CASRPGTVGEKLFF
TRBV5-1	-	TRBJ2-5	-	TGCGCCAGCAGCGATAGAGTCCAAGAGACCCAGTACTTC	CASSDRVQETQYF
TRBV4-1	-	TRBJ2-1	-	TGCGCCAGCAGCCTCGAACGCCTACGCAATGAGCAGTTCTTC	CASSLERLRNEQFF
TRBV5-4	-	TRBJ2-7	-	TGTGCCAGCAGCCCCCCCGGCTCCTACGAGCAGTACTTC	CASSPPGSYEQYF
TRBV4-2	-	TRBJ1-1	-	TGTGCCAGCAGCTCGAGCGGGGTGAACACTGAAGCTTTCTTT	CASSSSGVNTEAFF
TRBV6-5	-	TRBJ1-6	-	TGTGCCAGCCGCGCGGGGGGGAACAATTCACCCCTCCACTTT	CASRAGGNNSPLHF
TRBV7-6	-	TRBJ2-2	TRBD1	TGTGCCAGCAGCAAAGGGACAGGGTCAAACGGGGAGCTGTTTTTT	CASSKGTGSNGELFF
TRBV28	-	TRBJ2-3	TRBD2	TGTGCCAGCAGTCCGTCGGCGCTAGCGGGGGGGGATACGCAGTATTTT	CASSPSALAGGDTQYF
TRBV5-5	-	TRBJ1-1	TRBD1	TGTGCCAGCAGCCGGACAGGACCTGAAGCTTTCTTT	CASSRTGPEAFF
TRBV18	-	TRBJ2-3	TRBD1	TGTGCCAGCTCACCGGGACAGGGAGGCACAGATACGCAGTATTTT	CASSPGQGGTDTQYF